The following is a T cell receptor (beta chain) sequence with its context. These data come from a study of T cell responses to AZD1222 COVID-19 vaccine. The CDR3 is 15 amino acids. Per the germline V gene, CDR1 is LNHDA and CDR2 is SQIVND (reference sequence). The V end lost 3 bases, the J end lost 4 bases, and 15 bases lay between the germline ends. Some clones are missing from TCRdb's copy, which holds only in-frame ones; the method was immunoSEQ multiplex PCR. The repertoire includes approximately 100,000 clones, over 75% of them detected once, and 16% sits in the top ten. This TCR came from an adult in good health. The gene calls are TRBV19 and TRBJ1-1; D is possibly TRBD1 (5 bases). The sample consisted of peripheral blood, taken on day 0 of AZD1222 vaccination. CDR3 bases: TGTGCCAGTAGTATGGAAAGGGGCTTCCCCACTGAAGCTTTCTTT. Translation gives CASSMERGFPTEAFF.